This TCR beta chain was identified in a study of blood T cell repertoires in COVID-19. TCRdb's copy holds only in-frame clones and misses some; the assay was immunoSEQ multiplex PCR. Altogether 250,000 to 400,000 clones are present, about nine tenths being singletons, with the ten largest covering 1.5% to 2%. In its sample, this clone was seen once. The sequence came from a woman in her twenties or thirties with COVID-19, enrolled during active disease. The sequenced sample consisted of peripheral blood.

CDR3 in DNA: TGTGCCAGCAGTATCGGGACTAGCGGGGGGGAAGATACGCAGTATTTT. Translation gives CASSIGTSGGEDTQYF. J is TRBJ2-3 and V is TRBV28, with 16 bases that match TRBD2. With 5 bases clipped from V and 5 bases from J, the junction kept 4 bases outside the gene matches. CDR3 size: 16 residues. CDR1 is MDHEN, CDR2 SYDVKM, per germline.